These 14 T cell receptor beta chains originate from one sample sequenced in a study of shared clonotypes between healthy human individuals. The table came from immunoSEQ multiplex PCR; TCRdb's copy has only in-frame clones and leaves some out. The sample records some 450,000 clones, more than 70% being singletons. Input material: PBMCs. These receptors were collected from a woman between 40 and 50 years old in good health. Some clones in this sample may be carry-over from other donors' samples.

V is TRBV28 and J is TRBJ1-2, with D unclear. The CDR3 covers 14 residues. From germline, CDR1 is MDHEN and CDR2 SYDVKM. V was clipped by 3 bases and J by 0 bases, with 8 bases between them. CDR3 nucleotide sequence: TGTGCCAGCAGTTTGGTCAGTTCTAACTATGGCTACACCTTC. Protein product: CASSLVSSNYGYTF.

Note on this clone: A far larger clone is a single base away, which makes a read error likely. The chain joins TRBV15 to TRBJ1-4, with 7 bases identical to TRBD1. The CDR3 runs 15 residues. CDR1 LNHNV and CDR2 YYDKDF come from the germline V gene (reference sequence). Unmatched junction bases numbered 8, after V lost 1 base and J lost 9 bases. Here the CDR3 reads CATSRGRQGGKKLFF. The CDR3 DNA is TGTGCCACCAGCAGAGGCCGACAGGGTGGTAAAAAACTGTTTTTT.

The chain uses TRBV21-1 and TRBJ2-7; the D call TRBD1 from the table was never checked on the DNA. TRBV21-1 is a known pseudogene. This CDR3 is built from 15 residues. The CDR3 DNA is TGTGCCAGCAGCAAAGTCGGGACACCATCCTACGAGCAGTACTTC. Residues: CASSKVGTPSYEQYF.

The chain combines TRBV19 with TRBJ1-1; 7 positions agree with TRBD1. This CDR3 has 14 amino acids. V dropped 2 bases and J dropped 4; count of bases not matched to a gene: 4. Germline V gene data show CDR1 as LNHDA and CDR2 as SQIVND (reference sequence). The CDR3 spells CASSITNRGTEAFF. The DNA for the CDR3 is TGTGCCAGTAGTATAACCAACAGGGGCACTGAAGCTTTCTTT.

The rearrangement links TRBV7-2 to TRBJ2-2; D is possibly TRBD1 (6 bases). The CDR3 extends over 12 amino acids. Trimming removed 4 bases at V and 9 bases at J, with 9 bases between. In germline, CDR1 is SGHTA, CDR2 FQGNSA. CDR3: CASSSQGWELFF. In DNA, the CDR3 is TGTGCCAGCAGCTCACAGGGCTGGGAGCTGTTTTTT.

In its sample, this clone was seen many times. The J gene is TRBJ2-7, the V gene TRBV7-8; D not certain. The germline CDR1 and CDR2 sequences are SGHVS and FQNEAQ. The CDR3 length is 15 residues. The V and J ends lost 0 bases and 6 bases respectively, with 15 bases between them. The CDR3 DNA reads TGTGCCAGCAGCTTAGCCCTCGCTTCTCGAGGCGAGCAGTACTTC. Its protein product is CASSLALASRGEQYF.

V and J are TRBV2 and TRBJ2-7, with 7 bases aligning to TRBD1. Losses at the gene ends were 2 bases for V and 2 bases for J; bases not matched to a gene: 6. CDR3 length equals 15 residues. Germline CDR1 reads SNHLY; CDR2 reads FYNNEI. This CDR3 reads CASSEFWGQTYEQYF. The DNA of the CDR3 is TGTGCCAGCAGTGAATTTTGGGGACAGACCTACGAGCAGTACTTC. Complete variable domain (other parts from reference TRBV2 and TRBJ2-7): EPEVTQTPSHQVTQMGQEVILRCVPISNHLYFYWYRQILGQKVEFLVSFYNNEISEKSEIFDDQFSVERPDGSNFTLKIRSTKLEDSAMYFCASSEFWGQTYEQYFGPGTRLTVT.

A word on this clone: The sample has other DNA sequences that encode this CDR3 too. The chain joins TRBV5-1 to TRBJ2-3; TRBD2 aligns across 7 bases. After removal of 1 base from V and 1 base from J, the junction contained 0 bases not matched to a gene. Germline CDR1 SGHRS, CDR2 YFSETQ. This CDR3 spans 14 amino acids. CDR3 protein: CASSLSGGTDTQYF. The CDR3 nucleotides read TGCGCCAGCAGCTTGAGCGGGGGCACAGATACGCAGTATTTT.

The rearrangement links TRBV6-6 to TRBJ2-3; 11 bases are a match to TRBD2. CDR3 size: 15 residues. CDR1 and CDR2 (germline): MNHNY, SVGAGI (reference sequence). The V segment lost 0 bases and the J segment 4 bases; nucleotides outside the gene matches: 0. The CDR3: CASSYSSGRADTQYF. The CDR3 coding sequence is TGTGCCAGCAGTTACTCTAGCGGGAGGGCAGATACGCAGTATTTT.

This clone appeared once. The chain employs TRBV27 and TRBJ2-5; possible D gene TRBD2, 7 bases. Germline CDR1 is MNHEY and CDR2 is SMNVEV (reference sequence). Trimming cost V 4 bases and J 5 bases, with 17 bases left between them. The CDR3 consists of 15 residues. CDR3 loop: CASSWGGAVGETQYF. The CDR3 coding sequence is TGTGCCAGCAGTTGGGGGGGCGCAGTCGGGGAGACCCAGTACTTC.

The rearrangement uses TRBV2 and TRBJ2-2; TRBD2 might be the D (7 bases). This CDR3 region has 19 residues. The germline V and J ends were trimmed by 7 bases and 3 bases, with 27 bases remaining between them. Germline V gene sequence: CDR1 SNHLY, CDR2 FYNNEI. The CDR3 region has the DNA TGTGCCAGCATTCTCGCCCTAAGGGGGAGGGACTTGGACACCGGGGAGCTGTTTTTT. Its translation: CASILALRGRDLDTGELFF.

V and J are TRBV15 and TRBJ2-3, with D hard to call. Between the trimmed V and J ends, which lost 3 bases and 2 bases, there was a span of 12 bases. The CDR3 totals 15 residues. The germline V gene encodes CDR1 LNHNV and CDR2 YYDKDF (reference sequence). CDR3 DNA: TGTGCCACCAGCAGTGCGAATGACCCCACAGATACGCAGTATTTT. It encodes CATSSANDPTDTQYF.

This chain links TRBV7-3 with TRBJ2-5; D is perhaps TRBD1 (6 bases). V lost 5 bases and J lost 5, with 15 bases in between. This CDR3 has 14 amino acids. From germline, CDR1 is SGHTA and CDR2 FQGTGA. CDR3 sequence reads: CASSAQGPGETQYF. The CDR3 DNA follows: TGTGCCAGCAGCGCACAGGGTCCAGGGGAGACCCAGTACTTC.

This CDR3 is CASTPEEYEQYF. The CDR3 bases are TGTGCCAGCACTCCGGAGGAATACGAGCAGTACTTC. The rearrangement links TRBV2 to TRBJ2-7, with TRBD2 as a possible D gene (5 bases). The germline V and J ends were trimmed by 7 bases and 4 bases, with 11 bases remaining between them. The CDR3 runs to 12 residues. The germline CDR1 and CDR2 sequences are SNHLY and FYNNEI.